Listed below are T cell receptor beta chains from one sample, sequenced in a study of blood T cell repertoires in COVID-19. TCRdb's table, derived via immunoSEQ multiplex PCR, lists solely in-frame clones and lacks some. The repertoire includes more than 60,000 clones, roughly 78% of them detected once, and less than 11% sits in the top ten. Input material: peripheral blood. These receptors all come from a man aged 55 to 70 with acute or convalescent COVID-19. CDR3s leave out the opening cysteine and the closing phenylalanine or tryptophan.

>TRBV6-1|TRBJ2-1
ASSEFRYNEQF
>TRBV5-4|TRBJ1-2
ASSFGGVSYGYT
>TRBV7-2|TRBJ2-1
ASRQTGVNEQF
>TRBV4-2|TRBJ2-7
ASSSGQGNNEQY
>TRBV24-1|TRBJ2-5
ATSDLGTGALGETQY
>TRBV6-5|TRBJ1-2
ASSLAGSYGYT
>TRBV19|TRBJ1-2
ASSWGNRGTHYGYT
>TRBV30|TRBJ1-3
GGASGNTIY
>TRBV7-2|TRBJ2-3
ASSLERGDTQY
>TRBV7-2|TRBJ2-1
ASSLARVNNEQF
>TRBV28|TRBJ1-5
ASHLGGVGQPQH
>TRBV5-1|TRBJ2-7
ASSLPDRGIGEQY
>TRBV5-1|TRBJ2-1
ASSLGGYNEQF
>TRBV7-9|TRBJ2-7
ASSLSQGTQGSGEQY
>TRBV30|TRBJ1-2
AWSQASYGYT
>TRBV5-1|TRBJ2-4
ASSSGTADTNIQY
>TRBV11-3|TRBJ1-1
ASSAQVGDEGTEAF
>TRBV7-2|TRBJ1-1
ASSFAQAGTEAF
>TRBV6-6|TRBJ1-4
ATLLGGANEKLF
>TRBV7-3|TRBJ2-2
ASSRGQGSAGELF
>TRBV5-1|TRBJ1-5
ASSPQGTQPQH
>TRBV7-3|TRBJ2-1
ASSPLRTGGENEQF
>TRBV19|TRBJ2-1
ASSIAARLRSYNEQF
>TRBV6-1|TRBJ1-4
ASSDFSGTGKELF
>TRBV3-1/TRBV3-2|TRBJ2-3
ASSQAVLDTQY
>TRBV20-1|TRBJ1-5
SASVLLGPSNQPQH
>TRBV3-1/TRBV3-2|TRBJ1-5
ASSQGEDQPQH